This T cell receptor (beta chain) appears in the sequencing data of a study of OX40 agonist ivuxolimab in advanced cancers. Study-level information: Patients were infused with ivuxolimab every 2 weeks at 0.01 to 10 mg/kg. With a range of roughly 20 to 85, age averaged approximately 60 years, and 65% to 85% were male.

Measured with immunoSEQ multiplex PCR; TCRdb has only the in-frame clones, and not every one. The data show some 74,000 clones, with roughly 86% seen just once and approximately 7% held by the top ten. The CDR3 has 17 residues. With V trimmed by 2 bases and J by 4 bases, 12 bases remained unmatched. Germline loops: CDR1 KGHSH, CDR2 LQKENI. Details on this clone: As yet, its antigen is unknown.

The study's findings and limits: CD4+ T cells averaged fewer expanded clones than CD8+ T cells.

The chain joins TRBV18 to TRBJ1-1; TRBD1 matches at 8 bases. The material sequenced was CD4+ or CD8+ T cells sorted from blood, taken in a trial of the OX40 agonist ivuxolimab. The receptor comes from an adult with an advanced solid tumor such as melanoma, head and neck, liver or kidney cancer. The CDR3 here is CASSPVTGEGIFTEAFF. Here the CDR3 DNA reads TGTGCCAGCTCACCAGTGACAGGGGAAGGAATTTTCACTGAAGCTTTCTTT. The whole variable domain, filled in from reference TRBV18 and TRBJ1-1, reads NAGVMQNPRHLVRRRGQEARLRCSPMKGHSHVYWYRQLPEEGLKFMVYLQKENIIDESGMPKERFSAEFPKEGPSILRIQQVVRGDSAAYFCASSPVTGEGIFTEAFFGQGTRLTVV.